This TCR beta chain was recorded in a study of PD-1 blockade in mismatch repair-deficient tumors (TCRdb year 2017). Broadly, across the study: Between September 2013 and September 2016, the trial enrolled 85 to 100 consecutive patients with over 10 mismatch repair-deficient cancer types, every one of whom had been previously treated and was progressing. Tumor-associated T cell clones in the peripheral blood of patients responding to PD-1 blockade were tracked using deep sequencing of TCR CDR3 regions.

Libraries were prepared through the immunoSEQ multiplex PCR assay. Imported from immuneACCESS, the table was reduced by TCRdb to in-frame sequences with V and J called. These copies leave out some clones; in studies compared against another copy, an unresolved V gene accounts for under half, and the cause of the remainder is not known. A total of under 150,000 clones appear in this sample, about 86% of them only once. The leading ten clones occupy roughly 14% of the sample. There are 13 amino acids in the CDR3, from cysteine to phenylalanine inclusive. The entry retains the CDR3 DNA only, 39 bases that are in frame from base 1. About this clone itself: Its antigen is currently not known. Base qualities were left out, and no much larger clone turns up one base away.

The study at large found these results: Tumor-resident clones, often undetectable in blood before treatment, expanded rapidly after pembrolizumab and then contracted, generally before radiologic responses.

For every enrolled patient, mismatch repair deficiency was confirmed by either polymerase chain reaction or immunohistochemistry. TCR sequencing was performed for a few patients who responded to pembrolizumab therapy. The phase II trial prospectively tested pembrolizumab PD-1 blockade in advanced mismatch repair-deficient cancers regardless of tissue of origin. Serial peripheral blood T cell samples were collected before and at multiple times after starting PD-1 blockade. Blood sampling time points were reported as weeks after the first dose of pembrolizumab. The input for sequencing was peripheral blood, taken 44 weeks after starting pembrolizumab. The rearrangement combines TRBV21-1 with TRBJ2-7. TRBV21-1 represents a pseudogene. The clonotype was recovered from an adult with mismatch repair-deficient cancer. The nucleotide sequence is given as TGTGCCAGCAGCAGAGCGTCCTCCTACGAGCAGTACTTC. Its coded protein is CASSRASSYEQYF.